This TCR beta chain was found in a study of blood T cells in healthy people across ages. Study-wide findings and caveats: Naive T cell percentage strongly correlated with TCR beta diversity. Diversity figures based on one million T cells were deemed too low.

Of note for this clonotype: What it binds is not known.

A second roughly 6 to 12 cycle PCR used barcoded and J-beta primers. MiXCR, run by TCRdb on the 5' RACE reads, gives a single entry per CDR3 protein. There are fewer than 800,000 distinct CDR3 sequences in the sample; around 21% occur only once, and around 3.4% lies in the top ten. Per sample, at least 5 micrograms of total RNA were extracted. Looked up from germline, CDR1 is SGHVS and CDR2 is FQNEAQ. This CDR3 is 15 amino acids long. V was clipped by 5 bases and J by 8 bases; unmatched bases: 8. Sequenced input: blood. The sequence was obtained from a man aged 70 or older in good health. V is TRBV7-8 and J is TRBJ2-3; 12 nucleotides line up with TRBD2. This CDR3 is CASSTLAGGPATQYF. CDR3 nucleotides: TGTGCCAGCAGCACCCTAGCGGGAGGGCCGGCTACGCAGTATTTT.